These 3 T cell receptor beta chains share one sample of origin, sequenced in a study of blood T cells in healthy people across ages. The second PCR ran about 6 to 11 cycles with a sample-barcoded 5' primer and J-beta primers. MiXCR was run by TCRdb on the 5' RACE reads, yielding one entry per CDR3 protein. The data show some 710,000 distinct CDR3 sequences, 20% to 25% seen once. Sequenced input: blood. The receptors derive from a man between 70 and 80 years old in good health.

The chain uses TRBV18 and TRBJ2-1; weak D call: TRBD1 (6 bases). CDR3 length equals 15 residues. Between the trimmed V and J ends, which lost 3 bases and 3 bases, there was a span of 12 bases. Germline V gene lookup returns CDR1 KGHSH and CDR2 LQKENI. In nucleotides, the CDR3 is TGTGCCAGCTCACCCCCGGGACACCTCTACAATGAGCAGTTCTTC. It encodes CASSPPGHLYNEQFF.

This rearrangement joins TRBV14 to TRBJ1-1; no reliable D call. The CDR3 is 16 residues long. Germline CDR1 is SGHDN and CDR2 is FVKESK. V lost 3 bases and J 0 bases, leaving 14 bases between the germline ends. The CDR3 reads CASSHRLPSMNTEAFF. The CDR3, as DNA: TGTGCCAGCAGCCATCGACTCCCCTCCATGAACACTGAAGCTTTCTTT. The full variable domain, in which reference TRBV14 and TRBJ1-1 provide the parts outside the CDR3, is EAGVTQFPSHSVIEKGQTVTLRCDPISGHDNLYWYRRVMGKEIKFLLHFVKESKQDESGMPNNRFLAERTGGTYSTLKVQPAELEDSGVYFCASSHRLPSMNTEAFFGQGTRLTVV.

The chain links TRBV11-2 to TRBJ2-3; 13 nucleotides align to TRBD2. Looked up from germline, CDR1 is SGHAT and CDR2 is FQNNGV. There are 16 residues in the CDR3. The ends lost 8 bases at V and 10 bases at J; junction bases unmatched: 15. CDR3 sequence reads: CASRLLAGGLVDSQYF. The DNA of the CDR3 is TGTGCCAGCCGCCTACTAGCGGGGGGGCTCGTTGACTCGCAGTATTTT.